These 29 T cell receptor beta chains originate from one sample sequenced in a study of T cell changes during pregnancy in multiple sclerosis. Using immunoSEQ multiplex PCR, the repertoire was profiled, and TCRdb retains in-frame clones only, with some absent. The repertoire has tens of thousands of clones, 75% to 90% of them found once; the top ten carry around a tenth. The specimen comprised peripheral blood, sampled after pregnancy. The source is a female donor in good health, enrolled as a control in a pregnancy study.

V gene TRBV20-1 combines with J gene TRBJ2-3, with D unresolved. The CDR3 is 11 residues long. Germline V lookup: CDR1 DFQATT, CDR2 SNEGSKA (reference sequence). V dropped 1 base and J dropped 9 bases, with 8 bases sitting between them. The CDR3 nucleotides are TGCAGTGCTAGAGTGGGCGCCACGCAGTATTTT. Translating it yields CSARVGATQYF.

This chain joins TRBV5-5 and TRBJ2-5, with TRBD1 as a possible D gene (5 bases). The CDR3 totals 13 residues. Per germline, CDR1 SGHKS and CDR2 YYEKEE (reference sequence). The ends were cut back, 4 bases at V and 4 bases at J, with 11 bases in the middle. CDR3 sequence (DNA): TGTGCCAGCAGCCCGGTTGGGGCAGAGACCCAGTACTTC. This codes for CASSPVGAETQYF.

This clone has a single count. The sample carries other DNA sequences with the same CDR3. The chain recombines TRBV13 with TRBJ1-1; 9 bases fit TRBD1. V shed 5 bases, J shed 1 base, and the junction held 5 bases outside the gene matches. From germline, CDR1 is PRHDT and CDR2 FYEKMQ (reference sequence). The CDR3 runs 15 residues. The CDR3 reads CASSGDRGGNTEAFF. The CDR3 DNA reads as TGTGCCAGCAGCGGCGACAGGGGGGGGAACACTGAAGCTTTCTTT.

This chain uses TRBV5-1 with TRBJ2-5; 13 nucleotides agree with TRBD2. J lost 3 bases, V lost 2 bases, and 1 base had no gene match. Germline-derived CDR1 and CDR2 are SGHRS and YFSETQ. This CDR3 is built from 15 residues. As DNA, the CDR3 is TGCGCCAGCAGCTTCGGGACTAGCGGGGAAGAGACCCAGTACTTC. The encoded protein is CASSFGTSGEETQYF.

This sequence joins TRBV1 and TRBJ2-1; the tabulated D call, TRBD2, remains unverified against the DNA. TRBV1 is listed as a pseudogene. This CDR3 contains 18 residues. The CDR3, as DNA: TGCACCAGCAGCCAAGATCTCCGGACTAGCGGGACGGACAATGAGCAGTTCTTC. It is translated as CTSSQDLRTSGTDNEQFF.

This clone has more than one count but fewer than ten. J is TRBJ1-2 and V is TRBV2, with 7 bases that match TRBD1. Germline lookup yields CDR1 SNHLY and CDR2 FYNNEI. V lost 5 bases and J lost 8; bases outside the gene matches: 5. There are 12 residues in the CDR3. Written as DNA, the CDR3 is TGTGCCAGCAGTCAGGGGGAAAGCGGCTACACCTTC. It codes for CASSQGESGYTF.

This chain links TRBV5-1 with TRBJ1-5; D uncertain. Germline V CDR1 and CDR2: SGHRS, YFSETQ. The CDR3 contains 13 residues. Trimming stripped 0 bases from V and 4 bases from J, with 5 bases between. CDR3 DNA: TGCGCCAGCAGCTTGGCGGGGAATCAGCCCCAGCATTTT. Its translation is CASSLAGNQPQHF. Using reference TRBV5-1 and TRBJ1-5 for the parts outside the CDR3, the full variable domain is KAGVTQTPRYLIKTRGQQVTLSCSPISGHRSVSWYQQTPGQGLQFLFEYFSETQRNKGNFPGRFSGRQFSNSRSEMNVSTLELGDSALYLCASSLAGNQPQHFGDGTRLSIL.

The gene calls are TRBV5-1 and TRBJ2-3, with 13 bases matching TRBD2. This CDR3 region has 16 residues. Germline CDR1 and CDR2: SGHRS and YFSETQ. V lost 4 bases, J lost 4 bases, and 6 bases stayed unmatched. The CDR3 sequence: CASSTVLAGGADTQYF. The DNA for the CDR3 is TGCGCCAGCAGCACCGTACTAGCGGGAGGGGCAGATACGCAGTATTTT.

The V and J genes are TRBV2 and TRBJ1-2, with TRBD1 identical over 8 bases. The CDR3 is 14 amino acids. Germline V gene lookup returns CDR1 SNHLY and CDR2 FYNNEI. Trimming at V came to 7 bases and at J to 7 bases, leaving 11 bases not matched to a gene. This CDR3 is CASTIDRGFGGYTF. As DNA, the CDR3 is TGTGCCAGCACAATTGACAGGGGATTTGGTGGCTACACCTTC. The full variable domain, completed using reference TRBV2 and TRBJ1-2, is EPEVTQTPSHQVTQMGQEVILRCVPISNHLYFYWYRQILGQKVEFLVSFYNNEISEKSEIFDDQFSVERPDGSNFTLKIRSTKLEDSAMYFCASTIDRGFGGYTFGSGTRLTVV.

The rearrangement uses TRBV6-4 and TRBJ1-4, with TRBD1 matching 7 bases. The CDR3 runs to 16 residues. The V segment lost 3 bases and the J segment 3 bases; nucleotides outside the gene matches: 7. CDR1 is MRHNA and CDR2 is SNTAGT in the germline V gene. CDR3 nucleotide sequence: TGTGCCAGCAGTGAAGGCAGGGGGACGGCTAATGAAAAACTGTTTTTT. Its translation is CASSEGRGTANEKLFF.

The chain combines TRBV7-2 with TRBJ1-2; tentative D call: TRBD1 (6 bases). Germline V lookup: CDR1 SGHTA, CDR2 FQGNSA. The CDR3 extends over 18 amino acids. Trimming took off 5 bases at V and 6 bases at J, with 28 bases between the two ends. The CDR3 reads CASSQGGGLRGEADGYTF. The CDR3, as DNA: TGTGCCAGCAGCCAAGGGGGGGGCTTGAGGGGTGAAGCCGATGGCTACACCTTC.

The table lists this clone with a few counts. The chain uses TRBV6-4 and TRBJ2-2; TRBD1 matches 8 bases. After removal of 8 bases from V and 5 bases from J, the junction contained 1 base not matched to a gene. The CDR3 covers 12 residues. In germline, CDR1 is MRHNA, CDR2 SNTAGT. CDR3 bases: TGTGCCAGCGACAGGGGAACCGGGGAGCTGTTTTTT. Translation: CASDRGTGELFF.

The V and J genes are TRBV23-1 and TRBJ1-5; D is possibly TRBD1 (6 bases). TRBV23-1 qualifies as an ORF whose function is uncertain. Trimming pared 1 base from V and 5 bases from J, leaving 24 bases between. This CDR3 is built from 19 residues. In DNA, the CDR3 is TGCGCCAGCAGTCAATTCGCATTTCAAGGGGGGGCAGGGGATCAGCCCCAGCATTTT. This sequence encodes CASSQFAFQGGAGDQPQHF.

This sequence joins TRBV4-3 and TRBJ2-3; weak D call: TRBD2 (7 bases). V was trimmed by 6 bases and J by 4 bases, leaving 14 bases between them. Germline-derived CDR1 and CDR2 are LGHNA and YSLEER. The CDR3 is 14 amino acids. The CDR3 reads CASSERGAADTQYF. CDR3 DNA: TGCGCCAGCAGTGAACGGGGGGCAGCAGATACGCAGTATTTT.

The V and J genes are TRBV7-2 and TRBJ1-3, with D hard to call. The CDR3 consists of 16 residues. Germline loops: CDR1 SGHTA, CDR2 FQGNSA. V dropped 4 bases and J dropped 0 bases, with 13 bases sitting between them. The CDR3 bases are TGTGCCAGCAGCTCATCCCCAGGCAACTCTGGAAACACCATATATTTT. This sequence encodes CASSSSPGNSGNTIYF.

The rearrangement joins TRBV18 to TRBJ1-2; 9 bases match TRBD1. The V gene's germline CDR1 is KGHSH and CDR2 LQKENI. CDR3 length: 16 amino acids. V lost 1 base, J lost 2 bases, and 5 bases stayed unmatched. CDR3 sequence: CASSPQTGGLNYGYTF. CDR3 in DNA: TGTGCCAGCTCACCACAGACAGGGGGGCTCAACTATGGCTACACCTTC.

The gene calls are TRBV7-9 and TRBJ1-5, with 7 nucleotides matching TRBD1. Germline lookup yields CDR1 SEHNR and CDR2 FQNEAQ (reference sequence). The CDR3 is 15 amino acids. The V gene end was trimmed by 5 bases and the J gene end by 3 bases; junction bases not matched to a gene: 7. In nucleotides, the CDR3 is TGTGCCAGCAGCCCCGGGGACAGTTCCAATCAGCCCCAGCATTTT. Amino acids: CASSPGDSSNQPQHF.

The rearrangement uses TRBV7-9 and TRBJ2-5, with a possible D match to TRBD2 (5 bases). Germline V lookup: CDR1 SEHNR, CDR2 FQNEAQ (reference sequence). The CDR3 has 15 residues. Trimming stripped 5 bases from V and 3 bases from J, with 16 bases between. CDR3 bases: TGTGCCAGCAGCCGGGAACTAGTTAGGGAAGAGACCCAGTACTTC. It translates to CASSRELVREETQYF.

CDR3 in amino acids: CAGSGGPYNEQFF. The CDR3 nucleotides read TGTGCCGGGAGCGGGGGGCCGTACAATGAGCAGTTCTTC. The genes are TRBV19 and TRBJ2-1; the match to TRBD2 covers 9 bases. Per the germline V gene, CDR1 is LNHDA and CDR2 is SQIVND (reference sequence). The CDR3 totals 13 residues. Losses at the gene ends were 11 bases for V and 4 bases for J; bases not matched to a gene: 6.

The CDR3 is CASSPPVLAGDTGELFF. The CDR3 DNA is TGTGCCAGCTCACCACCTGTACTAGCGGGGGACACCGGGGAGCTGTTTTTT. The gene calls are TRBV18 and TRBJ2-2, with 11 bases fitting TRBD2. The CDR3 loop spans 17 amino acids. The germline gives CDR1 KGHSH, CDR2 LQKENI. Trimming cost V 0 bases and J 3 bases; bases outside gene matches: 3.

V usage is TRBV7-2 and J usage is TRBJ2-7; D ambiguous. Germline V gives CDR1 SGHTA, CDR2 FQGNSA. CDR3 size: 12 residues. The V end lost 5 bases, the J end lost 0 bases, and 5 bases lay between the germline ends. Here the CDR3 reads CASSPNSYEQYF. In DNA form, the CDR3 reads TGTGCCAGCAGCCCTAACTCCTACGAGCAGTACTTC.

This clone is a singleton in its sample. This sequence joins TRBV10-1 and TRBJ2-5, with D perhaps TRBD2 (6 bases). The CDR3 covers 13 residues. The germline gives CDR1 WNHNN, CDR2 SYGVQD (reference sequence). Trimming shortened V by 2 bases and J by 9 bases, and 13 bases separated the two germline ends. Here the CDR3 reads CASSENAGWPQYF. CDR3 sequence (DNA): TGCGCCAGCAGTGAGAATGCGGGATGGCCCCAGTACTTC.

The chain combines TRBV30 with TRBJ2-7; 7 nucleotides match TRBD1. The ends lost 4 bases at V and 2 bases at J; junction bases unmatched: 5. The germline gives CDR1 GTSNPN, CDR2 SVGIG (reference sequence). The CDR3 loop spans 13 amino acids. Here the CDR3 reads CAWTWTGAYEQYF. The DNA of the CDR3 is TGTGCCTGGACCTGGACAGGAGCCTACGAGCAGTACTTC.

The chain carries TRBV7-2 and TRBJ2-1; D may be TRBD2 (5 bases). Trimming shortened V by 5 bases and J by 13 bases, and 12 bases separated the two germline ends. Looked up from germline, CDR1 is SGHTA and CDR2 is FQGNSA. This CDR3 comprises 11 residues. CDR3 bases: TGTGCCAGCAGCCCGCGAGAGGGACAGTTCTTC. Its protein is CASSPREGQFF.

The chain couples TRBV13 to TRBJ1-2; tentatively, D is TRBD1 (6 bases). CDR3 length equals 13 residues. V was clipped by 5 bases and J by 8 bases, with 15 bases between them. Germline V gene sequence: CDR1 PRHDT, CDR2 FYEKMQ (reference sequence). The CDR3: CASSPRGINGYTF. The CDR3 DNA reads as TGTGCCAGCAGCCCGAGGGGGATCAACGGCTACACCTTC.

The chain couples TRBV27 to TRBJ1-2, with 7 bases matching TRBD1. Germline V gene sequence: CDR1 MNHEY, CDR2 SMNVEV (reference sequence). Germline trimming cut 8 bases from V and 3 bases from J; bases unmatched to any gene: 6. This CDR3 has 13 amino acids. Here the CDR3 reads CASAHGTDYGYTF. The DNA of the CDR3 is TGTGCCAGCGCCCACGGGACAGACTATGGCTACACCTTC.

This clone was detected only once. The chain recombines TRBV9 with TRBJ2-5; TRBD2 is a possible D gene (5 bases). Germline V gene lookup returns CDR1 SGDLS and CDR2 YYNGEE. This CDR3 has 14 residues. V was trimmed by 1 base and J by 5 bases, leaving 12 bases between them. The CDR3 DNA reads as TGTGCCAGCAGCGTAACCGGGATGGGGGAGACCCAGTACTTC. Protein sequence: CASSVTGMGETQYF.

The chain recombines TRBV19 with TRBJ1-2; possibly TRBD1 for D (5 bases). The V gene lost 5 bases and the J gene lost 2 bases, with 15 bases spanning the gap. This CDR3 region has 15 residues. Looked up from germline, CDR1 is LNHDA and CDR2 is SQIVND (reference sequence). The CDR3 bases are TGTGCCAGTAGTGTTAGACAGTCTTTGAACTATGGCTACACCTTC. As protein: CASSVRQSLNYGYTF.

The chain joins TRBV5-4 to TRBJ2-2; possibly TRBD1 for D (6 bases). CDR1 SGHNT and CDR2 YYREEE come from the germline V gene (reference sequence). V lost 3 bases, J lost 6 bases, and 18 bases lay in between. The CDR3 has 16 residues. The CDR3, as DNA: TGTGCCAGCAGCTACCAAACAGGGTTTTCCGCCGGGGAGCTGTTTTTT. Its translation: CASSYQTGFSAGELFF.